These 12 T cell receptor beta chains were sequenced from one sample in a study of T cells in Graves' hyperthyroidism and ophthalmopathy. Authors of the study amplified TCR beta CDR3 regions from RNA transcripts. An initial round of RT-PCR targeting the TCR CDR3 relied on the HTBI primer set. TCRdb re-called the multiplex PCR reads with MiXCR, one entry per CDR3 protein. The data hold approximately 490,000 distinct CDR3 sequences, with roughly 23% observed a single time. Sequences were obtained from blood. These receptors came from a woman between 70 and 85 years old with Graves' ophthalmopathy.

There are many counts of this clonotype. The chain combines TRBV6-1 with TRBJ1-1, with D possibly being TRBD1 (6 bases). Trimming left V 6 bases short and J 0 bases short, with 11 bases between. The germline CDR1 and CDR2 sequences are MNHNS and SASEGT. The CDR3 length is 14 residues. CDR3 loop: CASRETGLNTEAFF. The CDR3 coding sequence is TGTGCCAGCAGGGAGACAGGCCTGAACACTGAAGCTTTCTTT.

This sequence joins TRBV6-1 and TRBJ1-4; D unresolved. The CDR3 consists of 12 residues. Trimming removed 7 bases from V and 8 bases from J, with 11 bases in between. In germline, CDR1 is MNHNS, CDR2 SASEGT. DNA of the CDR3: TGTGCCAGCACGGCGAATCGGGAAAAACTGTTTTTT. Translation: CASTANREKLFF.

This clonotype was seen repeatedly, ten times or more. This chain uses TRBV7-8 with TRBJ1-2; D uncertain. Germline CDR1 and CDR2: SGHVS and FQNEAQ. The V gene lost 1 base and the J gene lost 5 bases, with 11 bases spanning the gap. This CDR3 comprises 14 residues. The DNA of the CDR3 is TGTGCCAGCAGCTTAGAATCAGCTACTTATGGCTACACCTTC. Protein product: CASSLESATYGYTF.

This clonotype was detected only a few times. Being one base from a much bigger clone, this may be a read error. This CDR3 fails to terminate in the conserved phenylalanine or tryptophan, so it likely reflects a read error. This chain connects TRBV20-1 to TRBJ2-7; D is unclear. V was trimmed by 3 bases and J by 9 bases, leaving 21 bases between them. This CDR3 is built from 14 residues. Per the germline V gene, CDR1 is DFQATT and CDR2 is SNEGSKA (reference sequence). The CDR3 reads CSARDPRPTSWQYL. The CDR3 DNA sequence: TGCAGTGCTAGGGATCCTAGGCCCACCTCTTGGCAGTACCTC.

This clonotype was seen many times. The chain has TRBV28 and TRBJ2-5; perhaps TRBD2 as D (6 bases). The CDR3 loop spans 15 amino acids. V was shortened by 3 bases and J by 2 bases, with 13 bases between the two germline ends. Germline-derived CDR1 and CDR2 are MDHEN and SYDVKM. CDR3: CASSLEGRIQETQYF. In nucleotides, the CDR3 is TGTGCCAGCAGTTTGGAGGGACGTATTCAAGAGACCCAGTACTTC.

In its sample, this clonotype was seen a few times. The gene calls are TRBV6-1 and TRBJ1-5, with a weak D call TRBD1 (5 bases). The CDR3 is made up of 10 amino acids. Trimming stripped 10 bases from V and 6 bases from J, with 7 bases between. The V gene's germline CDR1 is MNHNS and CDR2 SASEGT. This CDR3 is CANGGQPQHF. The CDR3 DNA reads TGTGCCAACGGGGGTCAGCCCCAGCATTTT.

This chain joins TRBV3-1 and TRBJ1-2, with 8 nucleotides matching TRBD1. The V gene's germline CDR1 is LGHDT and CDR2 YNNKEL (reference sequence). CDR3 length equals 14 residues. V lost 0 bases to trimming and J lost 8 bases; unmatched junction nucleotides: 5. In nucleotides, the CDR3 is TGTGCCAGCAGCCAAGAAGACAGGGGACAAGGCTACACCTTC. As protein: CASSQEDRGQGYTF.

With regard to this clonotype: A much larger clone differs from this one at a single base, so this may be a read error. This chain joins TRBV2 and TRBJ2-3; D perhaps matches TRBD2 (6 bases). Germline CDR1 is SNHLY and CDR2 is FYNNEI. The CDR3 spans 15 residues. The CDR3 spells CASNRLRTSTDTRYF. The DNA for the CDR3 is TGTGCCAGCAACCGGTTACGTACTAGCACAGATACGCGGTATTTT.

This clonotype showed up just a few times. This chain connects TRBV18 to TRBJ2-3; TRBD1 might be the D (6 bases). V lost 3 bases and J 2 bases, leaving 9 bases between the germline ends. The CDR3 has 14 residues. The germline V gene encodes CDR1 KGHSH and CDR2 LQKENI. CDR3 region: CASSPDSHTDTQYF. CDR3 DNA sequence: TGTGCCAGCTCACCGGACAGTCACACAGATACGCAGTATTTT.

CDR3 in DNA: TGTGCCACCATGCTGAGGGGGGTAGGAAACACCATATATTTT. This gives the protein CATMLRGVGNTIYF. The chain joins TRBV15 to TRBJ1-3, with D perhaps TRBD1 (6 bases). CDR3 length: 14 residues. Trimming took 7 bases from V and 4 from J, leaving 14 bases between them. Germline V gives CDR1 LNHNV, CDR2 YYDKDF (reference sequence). Full variable domain (missing parts from reference TRBV15 and TRBJ1-3): DAMVIQNPRYQVTQFGKPVTLSCSQTLNHNVMYWYQQKSSQAPKLLFHYYDKDFNNEADTPDNFQSRRPNTSFCFLDIRSPGLGDTAMYLCATMLRGVGNTIYFGEGSWLTVV.

The V call is TRBV5-1, the J call TRBJ1-6, with 8 bases matching TRBD1. The CDR3 contains 14 residues. CDR1 SGHRS and CDR2 YFSETQ come from the germline V gene. V dropped 4 bases and J dropped 8; count of bases not matched to a gene: 5. DNA of the CDR3: TGCGCCAGCAGCGCCGACAGGGGAGATTCACCCCTCCACTTT. Amino acid sequence: CASSADRGDSPLHF.

V and J are TRBV20-1 and TRBJ2-3; a weak D match, TRBD1 (5 bases). Germline-derived CDR1 and CDR2 are DFQATT and SNEGSKA (reference sequence). CDR3 size: 17 residues. V lost 0 bases to trimming and J lost 0 bases, with 16 bases between them. The CDR3 region has the DNA TGCAGTGCTAGAGAAGGGGCACAGGTTACGAGCACAGATACGCAGTATTTT. Translation gives CSAREGAQVTSTDTQYF.